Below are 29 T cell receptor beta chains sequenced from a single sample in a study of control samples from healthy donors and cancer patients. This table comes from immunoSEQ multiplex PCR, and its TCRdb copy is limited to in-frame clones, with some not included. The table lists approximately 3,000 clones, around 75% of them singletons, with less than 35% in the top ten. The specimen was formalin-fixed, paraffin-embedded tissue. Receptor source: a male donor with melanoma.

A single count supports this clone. The CDR3 DNA follows: TGTGCCAGCAGTCTTCGGACTAGCGGGAGCCTCATGGGGACAGATACGCAGTATTTT. This gives the protein CASSLRTSGSLMGTDTQYF. V is TRBV11-2 and J is TRBJ2-3, with 13 bases identical to TRBD2. CDR1 and CDR2 (germline): SGHAT, FQNNGV. Trimming removed 6 bases from V and 3 bases from J; junction bases left unmatched: 15. This CDR3 comprises 19 residues. Drawing the rest from reference TRBV11-2 and TRBJ2-3, the complete variable domain is EAGVAQSPRYKIIEKRQSVAFWCNPISGHATLYWYQQILGQGPKLLIQFQNNGVVDDSQLPKDRFSAERLKGVDSTLKIQPAKLEDSAVYLCASSLRTSGSLMGTDTQYFGPGTRLTVL.

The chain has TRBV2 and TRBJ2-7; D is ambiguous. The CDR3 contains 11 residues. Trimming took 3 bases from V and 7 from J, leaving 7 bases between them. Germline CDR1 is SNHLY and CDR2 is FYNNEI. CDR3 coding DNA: TGTGCCAGCAGTGACGGGCGGGAGCAGTACTTC. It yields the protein CASSDGREQYF.

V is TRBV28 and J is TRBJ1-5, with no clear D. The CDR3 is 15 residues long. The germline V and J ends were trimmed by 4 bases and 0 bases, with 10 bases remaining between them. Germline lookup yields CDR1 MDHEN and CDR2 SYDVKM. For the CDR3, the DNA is TGTGCCAGCAGTTCCCTAGAAATTAGCAATCAGCCCCAGCATTTT. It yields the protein CASSSLEISNQPQHF.

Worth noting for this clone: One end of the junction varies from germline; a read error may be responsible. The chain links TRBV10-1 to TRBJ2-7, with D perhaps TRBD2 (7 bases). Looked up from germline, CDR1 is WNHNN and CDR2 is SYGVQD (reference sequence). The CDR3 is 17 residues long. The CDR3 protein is CASGEPQGLADVYEQYF. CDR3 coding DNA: TGCGCCAGCGGTGAGCCCCAGGGGCTAGCGGATGTTTACGAGCAGTACTTC.

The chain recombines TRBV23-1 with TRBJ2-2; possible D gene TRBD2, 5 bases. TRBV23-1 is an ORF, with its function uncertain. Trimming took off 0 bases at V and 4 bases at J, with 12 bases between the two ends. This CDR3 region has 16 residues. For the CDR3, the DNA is TGCGCCAGCAGTCAATCTGGGCAGGAGGTCACCGGGGAGCTGTTTTTT. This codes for CASSQSGQEVTGELFF.

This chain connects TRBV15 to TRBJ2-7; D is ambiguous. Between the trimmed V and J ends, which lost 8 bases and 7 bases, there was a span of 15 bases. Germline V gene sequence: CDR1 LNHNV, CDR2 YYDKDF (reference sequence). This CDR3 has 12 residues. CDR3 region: CATPGWAREQYF. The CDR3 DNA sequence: TGTGCCACCCCCGGGTGGGCGCGTGAGCAGTACTTC.

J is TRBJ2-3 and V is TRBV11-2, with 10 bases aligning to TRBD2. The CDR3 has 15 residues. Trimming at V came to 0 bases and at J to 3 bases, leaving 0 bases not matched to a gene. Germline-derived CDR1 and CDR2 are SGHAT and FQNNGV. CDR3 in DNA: TGTGCCAGCAGCTTAGATAGCGGGAGGACAGATACGCAGTATTTT. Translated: CASSLDSGRTDTQYF.

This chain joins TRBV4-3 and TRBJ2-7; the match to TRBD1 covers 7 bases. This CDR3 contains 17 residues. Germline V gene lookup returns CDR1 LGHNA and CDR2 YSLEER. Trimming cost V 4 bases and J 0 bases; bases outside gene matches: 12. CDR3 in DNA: TGCGCCAGCAGCCCCCACCCGGGACAGCCAAGCTCCTACGAGCAGTACTTC. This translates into CASSPHPGQPSSYEQYF.

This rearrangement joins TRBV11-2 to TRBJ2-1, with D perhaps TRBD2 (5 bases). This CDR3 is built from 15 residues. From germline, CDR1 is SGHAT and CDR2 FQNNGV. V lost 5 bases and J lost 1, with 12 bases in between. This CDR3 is CASSVSSGSYNEQFF. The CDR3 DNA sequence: TGTGCCAGCAGCGTCTCATCGGGGTCCTACAATGAGCAGTTCTTC.

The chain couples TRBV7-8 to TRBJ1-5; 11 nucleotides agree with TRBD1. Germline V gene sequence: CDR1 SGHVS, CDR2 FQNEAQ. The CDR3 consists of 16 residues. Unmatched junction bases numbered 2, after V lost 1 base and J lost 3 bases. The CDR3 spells CASSLGTGGNNQPQHF. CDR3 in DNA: TGTGCCAGCAGCTTAGGGACAGGGGGCAACAATCAGCCCCAGCATTTT.

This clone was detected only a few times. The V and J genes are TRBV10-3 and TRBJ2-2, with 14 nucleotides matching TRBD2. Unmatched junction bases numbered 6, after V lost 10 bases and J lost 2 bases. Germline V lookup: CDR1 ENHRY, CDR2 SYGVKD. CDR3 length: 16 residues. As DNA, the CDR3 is TGTGCCAGCAGGGGGACTAGCGGGAGAAACACCGGGGAGCTGTTTTTT. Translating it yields CASRGTSGRNTGELFF.

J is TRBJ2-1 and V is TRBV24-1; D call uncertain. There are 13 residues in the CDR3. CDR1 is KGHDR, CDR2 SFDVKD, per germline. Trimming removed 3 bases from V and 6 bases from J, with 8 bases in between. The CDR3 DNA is TGTGCCACCAGTGATCCCCCCTCCAATGAGCAGTTCTTC. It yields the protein CATSDPPSNEQFF.

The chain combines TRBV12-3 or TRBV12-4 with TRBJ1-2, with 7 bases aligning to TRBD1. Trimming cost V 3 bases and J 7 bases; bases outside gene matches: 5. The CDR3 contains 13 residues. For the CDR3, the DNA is TGTGCCAGCAGTTTGGGAGGGGGCTCTGGCTACACCTTC. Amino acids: CASSLGGGSGYTF.

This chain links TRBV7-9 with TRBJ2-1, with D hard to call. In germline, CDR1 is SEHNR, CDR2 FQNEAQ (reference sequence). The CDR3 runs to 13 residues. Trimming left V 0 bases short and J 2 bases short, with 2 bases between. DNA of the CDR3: TGTGCCAGCAGCTTAGCAACCTACAATGAGCAGTTCTTC. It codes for CASSLATYNEQFF. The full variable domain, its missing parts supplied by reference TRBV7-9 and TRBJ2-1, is DTGVSQNPRHKITKRGQNVTFRCDPISEHNRLYWYRQTLGQGPEFLTYFQNEAQLEKSRLLSDRFSAERPKGSFSTLEIQRTEQGDSAMYLCASSLATYNEQFFGPGTRLTVL.

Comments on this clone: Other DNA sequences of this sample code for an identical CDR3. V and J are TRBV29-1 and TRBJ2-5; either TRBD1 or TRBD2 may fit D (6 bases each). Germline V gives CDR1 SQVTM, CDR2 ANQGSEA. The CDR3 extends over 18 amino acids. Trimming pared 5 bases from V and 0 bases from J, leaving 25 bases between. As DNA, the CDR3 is TGCAGCGTTAACAAGCCGGGGGACATCACAGGGTACCAAGAGACCCAGTACTTC. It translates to CSVNKPGDITGYQETQYF.

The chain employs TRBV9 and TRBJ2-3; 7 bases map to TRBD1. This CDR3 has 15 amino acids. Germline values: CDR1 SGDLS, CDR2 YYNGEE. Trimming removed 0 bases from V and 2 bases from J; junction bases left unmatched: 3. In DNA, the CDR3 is TGTGCCAGCAGCGTAGAAGGGACAGCCACAGATACGCAGTATTTT. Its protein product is CASSVEGTATDTQYF.

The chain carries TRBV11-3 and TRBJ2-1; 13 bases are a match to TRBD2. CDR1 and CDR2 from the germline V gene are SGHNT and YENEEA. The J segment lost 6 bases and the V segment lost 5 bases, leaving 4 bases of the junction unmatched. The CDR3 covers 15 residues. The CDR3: CASSLGLAGTNEQFF. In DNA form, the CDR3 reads TGTGCCAGCAGCCTGGGACTAGCGGGGACCAATGAGCAGTTCTTC.

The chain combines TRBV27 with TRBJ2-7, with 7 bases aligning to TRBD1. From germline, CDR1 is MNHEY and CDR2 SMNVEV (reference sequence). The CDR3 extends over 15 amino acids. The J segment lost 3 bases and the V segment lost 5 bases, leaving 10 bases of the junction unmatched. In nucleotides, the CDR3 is TGTGCCAGCAGTCCTACTTCCGGGACAGTCTACGAGCAGTACTTC. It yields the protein CASSPTSGTVYEQYF.

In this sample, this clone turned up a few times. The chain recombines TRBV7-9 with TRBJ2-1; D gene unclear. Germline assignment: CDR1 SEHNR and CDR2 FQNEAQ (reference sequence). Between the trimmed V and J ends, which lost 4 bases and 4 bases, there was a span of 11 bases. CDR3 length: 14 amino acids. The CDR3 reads CASSSHLGYNEQFF. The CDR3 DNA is TGTGCCAGCAGCTCACACTTAGGATACAATGAGCAGTTCTTC.

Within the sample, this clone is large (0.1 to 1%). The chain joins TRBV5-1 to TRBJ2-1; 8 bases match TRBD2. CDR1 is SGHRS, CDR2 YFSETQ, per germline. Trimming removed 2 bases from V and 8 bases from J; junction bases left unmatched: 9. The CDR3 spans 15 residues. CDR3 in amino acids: CASSFSGLALDEQFF. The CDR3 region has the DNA TGCGCCAGCAGCTTTTCCGGACTAGCCTTGGATGAGCAGTTCTTC.

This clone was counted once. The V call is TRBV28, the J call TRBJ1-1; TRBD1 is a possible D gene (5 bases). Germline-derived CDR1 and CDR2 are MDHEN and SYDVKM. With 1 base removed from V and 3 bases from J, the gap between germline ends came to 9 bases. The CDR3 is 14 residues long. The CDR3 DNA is TGTGCCAGCAGTTTATCGCCAGGGCACACTGAAGCTTTCTTT. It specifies CASSLSPGHTEAFF.

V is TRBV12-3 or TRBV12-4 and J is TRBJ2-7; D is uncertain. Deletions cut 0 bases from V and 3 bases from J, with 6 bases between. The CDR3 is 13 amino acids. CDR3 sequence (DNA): TGTGCCAGCAGTTTAGCTAGAAGCTACGAGCAGTACTTC. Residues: CASSLARSYEQYF.

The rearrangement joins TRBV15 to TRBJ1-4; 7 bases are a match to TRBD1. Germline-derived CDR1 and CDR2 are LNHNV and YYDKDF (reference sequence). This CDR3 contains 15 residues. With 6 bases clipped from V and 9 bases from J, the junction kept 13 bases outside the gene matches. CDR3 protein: CATSPTRDSTKKLFF. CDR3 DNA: TGTGCCACCAGTCCCACGAGGGACAGTACCAAAAAACTGTTTTTT.

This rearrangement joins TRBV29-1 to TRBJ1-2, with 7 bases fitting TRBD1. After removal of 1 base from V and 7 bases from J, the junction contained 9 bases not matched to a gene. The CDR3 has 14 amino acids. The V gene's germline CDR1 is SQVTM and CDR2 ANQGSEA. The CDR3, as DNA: TGCAGCGTTGAAGCGGAAATGACAGGGAGTGGCTACACCTTC. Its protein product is CSVEAEMTGSGYTF.

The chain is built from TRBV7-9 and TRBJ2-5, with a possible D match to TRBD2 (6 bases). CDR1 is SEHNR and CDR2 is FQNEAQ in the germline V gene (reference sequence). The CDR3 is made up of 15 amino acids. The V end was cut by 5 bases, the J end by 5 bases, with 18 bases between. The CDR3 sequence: CASSRAGGVGETQYF. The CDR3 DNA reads TGTGCCAGCAGCCGAGCTGGAGGGGTCGGGGAGACCCAGTACTTC.

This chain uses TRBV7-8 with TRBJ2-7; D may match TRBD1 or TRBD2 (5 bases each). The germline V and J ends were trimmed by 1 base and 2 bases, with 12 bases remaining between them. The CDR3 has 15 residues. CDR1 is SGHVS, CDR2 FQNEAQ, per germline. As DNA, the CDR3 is TGTGCCAGCAGCTTAGTCGCAGGGACCACCTACGAGCAGTACTTC. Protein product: CASSLVAGTTYEQYF.

The CDR3 loop reads CASSQDSGRSSYNEQFF. The CDR3 nucleotides are TGCGCCAGCAGCCAAGACAGCGGGAGGAGCTCCTACAATGAGCAGTTCTTC. J is TRBJ2-1 and V is TRBV4-3, with 9 bases matching TRBD2. Germline V gene lookup returns CDR1 LGHNA and CDR2 YSLEER. The CDR3 runs 17 residues. V dropped 0 bases and J dropped 0; count of bases not matched to a gene: 3.

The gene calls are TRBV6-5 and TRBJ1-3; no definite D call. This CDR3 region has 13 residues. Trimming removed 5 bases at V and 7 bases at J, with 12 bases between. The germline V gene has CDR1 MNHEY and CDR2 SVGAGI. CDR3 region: CASSQRDGNTIYF. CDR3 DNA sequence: TGTGCCAGCAGTCAGAGAGACGGGAACACCATATATTTT.

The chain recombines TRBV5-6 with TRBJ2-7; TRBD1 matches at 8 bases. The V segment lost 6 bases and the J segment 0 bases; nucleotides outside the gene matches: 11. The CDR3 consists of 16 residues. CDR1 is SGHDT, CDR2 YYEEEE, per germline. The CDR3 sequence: CASTRWGTGSSYEQYF. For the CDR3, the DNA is TGTGCCAGCACGCGTTGGGGGACAGGCAGCTCCTACGAGCAGTACTTC.